The clone carrying this T cell receptor (beta chain) was found many times. Antigen specificity is unknown. A second about 6 to 12 cycle PCR used barcoded and J-beta primers. Tagging of each cDNA molecule was performed by a template-switch adaptor with 12 random nucleotides. TCRdb re-analysed the 5' RACE reads in MiXCR, keeping a single row per CDR3 protein. The sample records almost 550,000 distinct CDR3 sequences, nearly 25% being singletons. This sample was taken from a study of blood T cells in healthy people across ages. Study findings and constraints: Conclusively comparing naive with antigen-experienced cells was impossible with unsorted PBMCs. The study lacked donor CMV status, which possibly confounded expanded clonotype changes.

The germline V and J ends were trimmed by 6 bases and 4 bases, with 13 bases remaining between them. The CDR3 extends over 15 amino acids. Per the germline V gene, CDR1 is MDHEN and CDR2 is SYDVKM. The same sample was also used in a study of T cells of mothers and their children. From that report: Mothers gave over 8 million TCR beta CDR3 reads each, and children 2.5 million to 3.5 million each.

This receptor was obtained from a boy younger than 18 in good health. The sample taken for sequencing was blood. This sequence joins TRBV28 and TRBJ1-6, with D possibly being TRBD1 (6 bases). The DNA of the CDR3 is TGTGCCAGCAGGGAGAGGGACACTTATAATTCACCCCTCCACTTT. As protein: CASRERDTYNSPLHF.